These 15 T cell receptor beta chains were all obtained from the same sample, sequenced in a study of T cell changes during pregnancy in multiple sclerosis. Clones were sequenced by immunoSEQ multiplex PCR, and TCRdb holds only the in-frame ones, with some missing. The sample carries fewer than 60,000 clones, about 92% recorded once. The specimen was peripheral blood, collected in the third trimester of pregnancy. Receptors originate from a female donor in good health, enrolled as a control in a pregnancy study.

This clone came up a few times. The genes are TRBV19 and TRBJ2-1, with 8 bases aligning to TRBD2. V lost 4 bases, J lost 3 bases, and 5 bases stayed unmatched. This CDR3 spans 15 amino acids. Germline V gives CDR1 LNHDA, CDR2 SQIVND (reference sequence). As DNA, the CDR3 is TGTGCCAGTAGTAGAGGCGGGGGGTACTACAATGAGCAGTTCTTC. Amino acids: CASSRGGGYYNEQFF.

The rearrangement uses TRBV30 and TRBJ2-1; D might be TRBD2 (5 bases). Trimming stripped 7 bases from V and 2 bases from J, with 12 bases between. This CDR3 spans 13 amino acids. Germline values: CDR1 GTSNPN, CDR2 SVGIG (reference sequence). The CDR3 region has the DNA TGTGCCTCCCTGGGAGACACCTACAATGAGCAGTTCTTC. Protein product: CASLGDTYNEQFF.

In its sample, this clone was seen once. The chain couples TRBV15 to TRBJ2-3; 15 nucleotides agree with TRBD2. J gave up 0 bases and V 6 bases, and 7 bases lay outside the gene matches. CDR1 and CDR2 (germline): LNHNV, YYDKDF (reference sequence). The CDR3 loop spans 18 amino acids. Written as DNA, the CDR3 is TGTGCCACCAGTCATGGGACTAGCGGGAGGACTAGCACAGATACGCAGTATTTT. This translates into CATSHGTSGRTSTDTQYF. The whole variable domain, remainder taken from reference TRBV15 and TRBJ2-3, is DAMVIQNPRYQVTQFGKPVTLSCSQTLNHNVMYWYQQKSSQAPKLLFHYYDKDFNNEADTPDNFQSRRPNTSFCFLDIRSPGLGDTAMYLCATSHGTSGRTSTDTQYFGPGTRLTVL.

This clone has only one observation. The chain links TRBV10-3 to TRBJ2-7; TRBD2 aligns across 9 bases. V lost 10 bases, J lost 2 bases, and 6 bases stayed unmatched. The V gene's germline CDR1 is ENHRY and CDR2 SYGVKD. This CDR3 spans 13 amino acids. CDR3 DNA sequence: TGTGCCACCCGGACTAGCGAAGCCTACGAGCAGTACTTC. Translation: CATRTSEAYEQYF.

The rearrangement uses TRBV30 and TRBJ2-1; 14 bases map to TRBD2. This CDR3 is 15 amino acids long. V shed 2 bases and J 6 bases; nucleotides not matched to a gene: 3. The germline V gene has CDR1 GTSNPN and CDR2 SVGIG (reference sequence). The CDR3 sequence: CAWSWGLAGVNEQFF. CDR3 in DNA: TGTGCCTGGAGTTGGGGACTAGCGGGGGTCAATGAGCAGTTCTTC. Full variable domain (remainder filled in from reference TRBV30 and TRBJ2-1): SQTIHQWPATLVQPVGSPLSLECTVEGTSNPNLYWYRQAAGRGLQLLFYSVGIGQISSEVPQNLSASRPQDRQFILSSKKLLLSDSGFYLCAWSWGLAGVNEQFFGPGTRLTVL.

This chain joins TRBV7-2 and TRBJ1-2; D perhaps matches TRBD1 (5 bases). V was shortened by 3 bases and J by 7 bases, with 9 bases between the two germline ends. Germline CDR1 SGHTA, CDR2 FQGNSA. There are 12 residues in the CDR3. The DNA for the CDR3 is TGTGCCAGCAGCTTCTCACAGGCTGGCTACACCTTC. This gives the protein CASSFSQAGYTF.

V gene TRBV30 combines with J gene TRBJ2-7; 8 nucleotides line up with TRBD1. The V and J ends lost 2 bases and 1 base, in that order; junction bases with no gene match: 13. Per germline, CDR1 GTSNPN and CDR2 SVGIG (reference sequence). The CDR3 totals 17 residues. CDR3 sequence reads: CAWSHPRGREMSYEQYF. CDR3 in DNA: TGTGCCTGGAGTCACCCCAGGGGGCGTGAGATGTCCTACGAGCAGTACTTC. Together with reference TRBV30 and TRBJ2-7, the CDR3 gives the full variable domain: SQTIHQWPATLVQPVGSPLSLECTVEGTSNPNLYWYRQAAGRGLQLLFYSVGIGQISSEVPQNLSASRPQDRQFILSSKKLLLSDSGFYLCAWSHPRGREMSYEQYFGPGTRLTVT.

This chain uses TRBV4-1 with TRBJ2-1; tentatively, D is TRBD1 (6 bases). CDR1 is MGHRA, CDR2 YSYEKL, per germline. Trimming removed 0 bases at V and 6 bases at J, with 15 bases between. CDR3 length equals 16 residues. The CDR3 here is CASSQEYGQMRNEQFF. CDR3 DNA sequence: TGCGCCAGCAGCCAAGAGTATGGACAGATGCGCAATGAGCAGTTCTTC.

This sequence joins TRBV30 and TRBJ1-2; weak D call: TRBD1 (5 bases). The V end was cut by 3 bases, the J end by 8 bases, with 16 bases between. Germline V gene lookup returns CDR1 GTSNPN and CDR2 SVGIG (reference sequence). CDR3 length equals 13 residues. The CDR3 reads CAWSGGSLLGYTF. CDR3 DNA: TGTGCCTGGAGCGGGGGAAGTCTGCTGGGCTACACCTTC.

The chain links TRBV27 to TRBJ2-3; a possible D gene is TRBD1 (6 bases). The CDR3 runs 15 residues. Trimming removed 3 bases from V and 0 bases from J, with 10 bases in between. Germline CDR1 and CDR2: MNHEY and SMNVEV (reference sequence). The CDR3 region has the DNA TGTGCCAGCAGTTTTGGACAGTCTAGCACAGATACGCAGTATTTT. Amino acids: CASSFGQSSTDTQYF.

Written as DNA, the CDR3 is TGTGCCAGCAGTTTATCCGGGACAGGGGGCAATCAGCCCCAGCATTTT. This sequence encodes CASSLSGTGGNQPQHF. The chain joins TRBV27 to TRBJ1-5; 10 bases agree with TRBD1. J gave up 2 bases and V 0 bases, and 1 base lay outside the gene matches. From germline, CDR1 is MNHEY and CDR2 SMNVEV (reference sequence). This CDR3 region has 16 residues.

The chain employs TRBV10-1 and TRBJ2-1; 7 bases are shared with TRBD1. The junction had 4 bases not matched to a gene; V was cut back by 4 bases and J by 7 bases. The length of the CDR3 is 13 residues. Germline V lookup: CDR1 WNHNN, CDR2 SYGVQD (reference sequence). CDR3 sequence: CASSGQGWNEQFF. The CDR3 nucleotides read TGCGCCAGCAGTGGACAGGGCTGGAATGAGCAGTTCTTC.

This chain connects TRBV9 to TRBJ2-7, with 7 bases aligning to TRBD2. Germline values: CDR1 SGDLS, CDR2 YYNGEE. This CDR3 spans 15 amino acids. V dropped 4 bases and J dropped 3; count of bases not matched to a gene: 10. CDR3 residues: CASSSRDYPFYEQYF. CDR3 in DNA: TGTGCCAGCAGCTCCCGGGACTACCCTTTCTACGAGCAGTACTTC.

The gene calls are TRBV7-9 and TRBJ2-3; no firm D call. This CDR3 spans 15 amino acids. Trimming stripped 0 bases from V and 2 bases from J, with 9 bases between. The germline CDR1 and CDR2 sequences are SEHNR and FQNEAQ (reference sequence). The CDR3, as DNA: TGTGCCAGCAGCTTAGCGGGCTCCTCCACAGATACGCAGTATTTT. Protein sequence: CASSLAGSSTDTQYF.

The chain carries TRBV4-1 and TRBJ2-1; 7 bases map to TRBD1. Germline V lookup: CDR1 MGHRA, CDR2 YSYEKL. Trimming removed 8 bases from V and 0 bases from J; junction bases left unmatched: 7. The CDR3 is made up of 15 amino acids. CDR3 in DNA: TGCGCCAGCGGGTACAGGGGTCTCTCCTACAATGAGCAGTTCTTC. Encoded protein: CASGYRGLSYNEQFF.